This entry describes one T cell receptor (beta chain). This sample stems from a study of cytomegalovirus exposure and HLA in healthy donors. PCR used 60 Vbeta primers and 13 Jbeta primers. The assay was immunoSEQ multiplex PCR, and TCRdb's table has in-frame clones only and misses some. The sample contains about 150,000 clones, 50% to 75% of which appear only once. The CDR3 is made up of 18 amino acids. Germline V CDR1 and CDR2: SGHNT, YYREEE (reference sequence). V lost 0 bases to trimming and J lost 0 bases; unmatched junction nucleotides: 7. Sequenced: PBMCs. The J gene is TRBJ2-7, the V gene TRBV5-4; 12 nucleotides agree with TRBD2. The receptor was derived from a woman aged 55-69 years in good health and CMV-seropositive. This CDR3 reads CASSLGRGLAGFSYEQYF. The CDR3 DNA follows: TGTGCCAGCAGCTTGGGGAGGGGACTAGCGGGCTTCTCCTACGAGCAGTACTTC.